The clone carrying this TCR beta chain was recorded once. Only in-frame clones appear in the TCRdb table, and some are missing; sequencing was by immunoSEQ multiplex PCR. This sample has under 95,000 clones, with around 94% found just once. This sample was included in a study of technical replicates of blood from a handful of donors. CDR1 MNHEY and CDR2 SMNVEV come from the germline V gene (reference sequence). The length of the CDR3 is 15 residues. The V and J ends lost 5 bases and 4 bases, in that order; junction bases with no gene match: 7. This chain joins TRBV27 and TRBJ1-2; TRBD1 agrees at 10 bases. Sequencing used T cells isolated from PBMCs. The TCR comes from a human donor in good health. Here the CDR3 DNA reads TGTGCCAGCAGTCCAACGACAGGGGGCACCTATGGCTACACCTTC. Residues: CASSPTTGGTYGYTF.